Shown below are 32 T cell receptor beta chains from a single sample sequenced in a study of T-cell reconstitution after alpha-beta-depleted transplantation in children. The TCRbeta library incorporated unique molecular identifiers. TCRdb re-derived calls from the PCR reads in MiXCR, one entry per CDR3 protein. The data show just over 950,000 distinct CDR3 sequences, roughly 29% seen once. The specimen was PBMCs, mostly from graft donor cells, collected 360 days after TCRalphabeta/CD19-depleted stem cell transplant. The receptors originated from a boy in the first two years of life who had a stem cell transplant for SCID, so the T cells may come from the graft donor.

The chain is built from TRBV2 and TRBJ2-3, with a weak D call TRBD1 (5 bases). The length of the CDR3 is 14 residues. Germline V gives CDR1 SNHLY, CDR2 FYNNEI. Trimming shortened V by 4 bases and J by 4 bases, and 12 bases separated the two germline ends. The CDR3 is CASSGGRVPDTQYF. CDR3 sequence (DNA): TGTGCCAGCAGTGGTGGCAGGGTCCCAGATACGCAGTATTTT.

The count of this clonotype is one. This rearrangement joins TRBV12-3 or TRBV12-4 to TRBJ2-6; D is possibly TRBD2 (5 bases). V gave up 8 bases and J gave up 2 bases, with 10 bases separating them. The CDR3 totals 14 residues. CDR3 residues: CASRPGAGANVLTF. The DNA for the CDR3 is TGTGCCAGCCGCCCCGGGGCTGGGGCCAACGTCCTGACTTTC.

This clonotype appeared many times. The chain carries TRBV2 and TRBJ2-7; D is perhaps TRBD1 or TRBD2 (6 bases each). Germline assignment: CDR1 SNHLY and CDR2 FYNNEI. This CDR3 is built from 11 residues. CDR3: CGSGANYEQYF. CDR3 coding DNA: TGTGGATCGGGGGCGAACTACGAGCAGTACTTC.

In nucleotides, the CDR3 is TGCAGTGCCCCACGCGTGGGGGGGGGCACTGAAGCTTTCTTT. Its protein is CSAPRVGGGTEAFF. This chain joins TRBV20-1 and TRBJ1-1; TRBD1 is a possible D gene (5 bases). The CDR3 length is 14 residues. The ends were cut back, 6 bases at V and 4 bases at J, with 18 bases in the middle. In germline, CDR1 is DFQATT, CDR2 SNEGSKA (reference sequence).

This clonotype was detected a few times. The chain uses TRBV20-1 and TRBJ1-5; D uncertain. The CDR3 sequence is 15 residues long. Germline CDR1 DFQATT, CDR2 SNEGSKA (reference sequence). The V end was cut by 0 bases, the J end by 1 base, with 10 bases between. CDR3 amino acids: CSARDMIVSNQPQHF. The DNA for the CDR3 is TGCAGTGCTAGAGATATGATAGTCAGCAATCAGCCCCAGCATTTT.

Remarks on this clonotype: One junction end does not reproduce the germline sequence, and a read error may be involved. This rearrangement joins TRBV5-1 to TRBJ2-5; D perhaps matches TRBD1 (5 bases). The germline CDR1 and CDR2 sequences are SGHRS and YFSETQ. The CDR3 has 16 residues. The CDR3 loop is CGSSFGQGYQIETQYF. The CDR3 nucleotides are TGCGGCAGCAGCTTCGGGCAGGGTTATCAAATAGAGACCCAGTACTTC.

This clonotype was counted only a few times. The chain carries TRBV29-1 and TRBJ1-1; 7 bases are a match to TRBD1. V was clipped by 7 bases and J by 5 bases; unmatched bases: 7. This CDR3 has 12 residues. Germline assignment: CDR1 SQVTM and CDR2 ANQGSEA. CDR3 loop: CSGRQGKTEAFF. The DNA for the CDR3 is TGCAGCGGCCGACAGGGTAAGACTGAAGCTTTCTTT.

This clonotype was counted only a few times. J is TRBJ2-1 and V is TRBV5-1; D uncertain. Trimming removed 0 bases at V and 0 bases at J, with 7 bases between. In germline, CDR1 is SGHRS, CDR2 YFSETQ. The CDR3 loop spans 15 amino acids. This CDR3 is CASSLGTISYNEQFF. The DNA of the CDR3 is TGCGCCAGCAGCTTGGGGACGATCTCCTACAATGAGCAGTTCTTC.

CDR3 protein: CAISLGNRERYEQYF. The CDR3 coding sequence is TGTGCCATCAGTCTTGGAAACAGGGAACGCTACGAGCAGTACTTC. The genes are TRBV10-3 and TRBJ2-7; D might be TRBD1 (6 bases). This CDR3 has 15 residues. V gave up 5 bases and J gave up 3 bases, with 17 bases separating them. CDR1 and CDR2 from the germline V gene are ENHRY and SYGVKD.

This clonotype was detected only a few times. This chain connects TRBV25-1 to TRBJ2-1; possibly TRBD2 for D (6 bases). The germline gives CDR1 MGHDK, CDR2 SYGVNS. There are 15 residues in the CDR3. Trimming took 6 bases from V and 3 from J, leaving 15 bases between them. The CDR3 sequence is CASSRGLVGYNEQFF. The DNA for the CDR3 is TGTGCCAGCAGCCGGGGACTGGTGGGCTACAATGAGCAGTTCTTC.

This clonotype was observed a few times. V gene TRBV28 combines with J gene TRBJ2-7; 9 nucleotides agree with TRBD2. Germline values: CDR1 MDHEN, CDR2 SYDVKM. Trimming removed 7 bases from V and 6 bases from J; junction bases left unmatched: 7. The CDR3 spans 13 residues. The CDR3 nucleotides are TGTGCCAGCACCTGGACTAGCGAGGCCGAGCAGTACTTC. Translation gives CASTWTSEAEQYF.

There are a few counts of this clonotype. V usage is TRBV20-1 and J usage is TRBJ2-1; maybe TRBD1 (5 bases). The V and J ends lost 4 bases and 6 bases respectively, with 16 bases between them. The CDR3 loop spans 14 amino acids. Looked up from germline, CDR1 is DFQATT and CDR2 is SNEGSKA (reference sequence). The CDR3 nucleotides are TGCAGTGCTACACCACAGGTCAGGGTCAATGAGCAGTTCTTC. Protein sequence: CSATPQVRVNEQFF.

This clonotype was recorded many times. The chain is built from TRBV27 and TRBJ2-7, with 7 nucleotides matching TRBD2. With 3 bases clipped from V and 2 bases from J, the junction kept 4 bases outside the gene matches. The CDR3 has 14 residues. The germline CDR1 and CDR2 sequences are MNHEY and SMNVEV (reference sequence). DNA of the CDR3: TGTGCCAGCAGTTTGGGGGGGTCTCCCTACGAGCAGTACTTC. Amino acid sequence: CASSLGGSPYEQYF.

This clonotype was detected only a few times. The chain employs TRBV5-5 and TRBJ1-1; D is perhaps TRBD1 (5 bases). The length of the CDR3 is 14 residues. From germline, CDR1 is SGHKS and CDR2 YYEKEE (reference sequence). Trimming removed 4 bases at V and 4 bases at J, with 14 bases between. The CDR3 region has the DNA TGTGCCAGCAGCCGAAGAGTTGGGGGCACTGAAGCTTTCTTT. Its translation is CASSRRVGGTEAFF.

This clonotype showed up just a few times. This chain connects TRBV11-2 to TRBJ2-3; D uncertain. The CDR3 totals 13 residues. Germline CDR1 and CDR2: SGHAT and FQNNGV. Trimming left V 1 base short and J 4 bases short, with 6 bases between. This chain's CDR3 is CASSLAVADTQYF. In DNA form, the CDR3 reads TGTGCCAGCAGCTTAGCGGTGGCAGATACGCAGTATTTT.

The V and J genes are TRBV5-1 and TRBJ2-7; maybe TRBD1 (6 bases). CDR3 length: 14 amino acids. Trimming removed 0 bases at V and 5 bases at J, with 12 bases between. Germline CDR1 reads SGHRS; CDR2 reads YFSETQ. The CDR3 region has the DNA TGCGCCAGCAGCTTGGACAGGGTAACCCACGAGCAGTACTTC. This sequence encodes CASSLDRVTHEQYF.

The chain joins TRBV28 to TRBJ1-1; tentative D call: TRBD1 (5 bases). The V end lost 6 bases, the J end lost 5 bases, and 16 bases lay between the germline ends. This CDR3 has 14 residues. Germline loops: CDR1 MDHEN, CDR2 SYDVKM. The CDR3 DNA reads TGTGCCAGCAGCCGATGGACACCCGAGACTGAAGCTTTCTTT. Translated: CASSRWTPETEAFF.

This clonotype has only a few counts. The gene calls are TRBV4-1 and TRBJ2-1, with TRBD2 identical over 8 bases. The germline V gene has CDR1 MGHRA and CDR2 YSYEKL. Unmatched junction bases numbered 10, after V lost 0 bases and J lost 6 bases. The CDR3 length is 17 residues. CDR3 amino acids: CASSQDSAGGYVNEQFF. The CDR3 coding sequence is TGCGCCAGCAGCCAAGATAGCGCGGGGGGCTATGTCAATGAGCAGTTCTTC.

This clonotype was seen just once. The chain employs TRBV19 and TRBJ2-5; perhaps TRBD2 as D (6 bases). Between the trimmed V and J ends, which lost 11 bases and 3 bases, there was a span of 7 bases. The CDR3 loop spans 10 amino acids. Germline V gene lookup returns CDR1 LNHDA and CDR2 SQIVND (reference sequence). CDR3 DNA sequence: TGTGCCGGAGGGAAAGAGACCCAGTACTTC. This gives the protein CAGGKETQYF.

This clonotype occurred a few times. This rearrangement joins TRBV5-1 to TRBJ2-7; D not certain. The germline CDR1 and CDR2 sequences are SGHRS and YFSETQ. The CDR3 length is 14 residues. Trimming removed 2 bases at V and 3 bases at J, with 12 bases between. CDR3 protein: CASSFLREGYEQYF. CDR3 DNA sequence: TGCGCCAGCAGCTTTCTCCGCGAAGGCTACGAGCAGTACTTC.

V is TRBV30 and J is TRBJ2-5, with D perhaps TRBD2 (6 bases). Trimming stripped 4 bases from V and 2 bases from J, with 8 bases between. This CDR3 comprises 12 residues. Germline CDR1 GTSNPN, CDR2 SVGIG (reference sequence). CDR3 nucleotide sequence: TGTGCCTGGAATGCGGGACAAGAGACCCAGTACTTC. Translating it yields CAWNAGQETQYF.

The CDR3 DNA reads as TGCGCCAGCAGCCTGAGGAGGGGCCCGGTTCAGCCCCAGCATTTT. Its translation is CASSLRRGPVQPQHF. V is TRBV5-1 and J is TRBJ1-5; the D gene is possibly TRBD1 (5 bases). Trimming stripped 4 bases from V and 6 bases from J, with 17 bases between. The CDR3 contains 15 residues. Per germline, CDR1 SGHRS and CDR2 YFSETQ. Full variable domain (rest looked up from reference TRBV5-1 and TRBJ1-5): KAGVTQTPRYLIKTRGQQVTLSCSPISGHRSVSWYQQTPGQGLQFLFEYFSETQRNKGNFPGRFSGRQFSNSRSEMNVSTLELGDSALYLCASSLRRGPVQPQHFGDGTRLSIL.

The chain carries TRBV6-2 or TRBV6-3 and TRBJ2-7; no reliable D call. CDR3 size: 16 residues. Germline CDR1 is MNHEY and CDR2 is SVGEGT. Trimming cost V 5 bases and J 6 bases, with 23 bases left between them. The CDR3 sequence is CASSARTLLTSAEQYF. In DNA form, the CDR3 reads TGTGCCAGCAGTGCTCGGACCCTGTTGACCTCGGCCGAGCAGTACTTC.

This clonotype has a handful of counts. The V call is TRBV20-1, the J call TRBJ2-1; 7 bases fit TRBD1. The V gene end was trimmed by 3 bases and the J gene end by 3 bases; junction bases not matched to a gene: 8. CDR1 is DFQATT and CDR2 is SNEGSKA in the germline V gene (reference sequence). This CDR3 region has 15 residues. As DNA, the CDR3 is TGCAGTGCTAGTATGATCGGACAGGTCTACAATGAGCAGTTCTTC. Translated: CSASMIGQVYNEQFF.

The chain uses TRBV5-1 and TRBJ1-4, with 7 bases matching TRBD1. Per the germline V gene, CDR1 is SGHRS and CDR2 is YFSETQ. CDR3 length: 15 amino acids. V lost 0 bases and J lost 7; bases outside the gene matches: 6. The CDR3 nucleotides read TGCGCCAGCAGCTTGGGGGTGACAGGGTCTGAAAAACTGTTTTTT. This translates into CASSLGVTGSEKLFF.

V gene TRBV27 combines with J gene TRBJ2-5; 9 bases map to TRBD2. V shed 5 bases, J shed 1 base, and the junction held 11 bases outside the gene matches. CDR1 is MNHEY and CDR2 is SMNVEV in the germline V gene (reference sequence). This CDR3 is built from 17 residues. CDR3 amino acids: CASSPTTLAGSQETQYF. CDR3 nucleotides: TGTGCCAGCAGTCCGACGACCCTAGCGGGGTCCCAAGAGACCCAGTACTTC.

The chain has TRBV12-3 or TRBV12-4 and TRBJ1-1, with D possibly matching TRBD1 (6 bases). The ends were cut back, 0 bases at V and 10 bases at J, with 18 bases in the middle. The CDR3 is made up of 15 amino acids. The CDR3 nucleotides read TGTGCCAGCAGTTTAGCGGGACAAATCTCGTGGGGAGCTTTCTTT. This sequence encodes CASSLAGQISWGAFF.

The rearrangement uses TRBV5-6 and TRBJ2-3; D gene unclear. The CDR3 runs to 16 residues. V lost 4 bases, J lost 0 bases, and 15 bases lay in between. CDR1 is SGHDT and CDR2 is YYEEEE in the germline V gene. Here the CDR3 reads CASSPTARPSTDTQYF. CDR3 nucleotide sequence: TGTGCCAGCAGCCCAACCGCTAGGCCGAGCACAGATACGCAGTATTTT.

Many counts were recorded for this clonotype. The J gene is TRBJ2-1, the V gene TRBV7-2, with D uncertain. Trimming pared 3 bases from V and 0 bases from J, leaving 6 bases between. Germline-derived CDR1 and CDR2 are SGHTA and FQGNSA. The CDR3 contains 14 residues. CDR3 bases: TGTGCCAGCAGCTTTCAGAGCTCCTACAATGAGCAGTTCTTC. The encoded protein is CASSFQSSYNEQFF.

The sample holds a few counts of this clonotype. The V and J genes are TRBV2 and TRBJ2-7; tentative D call: TRBD2 (5 bases). The V end lost 7 bases, the J end lost 3 bases, and 19 bases lay between the germline ends. Germline V gives CDR1 SNHLY, CDR2 FYNNEI. There are 15 residues in the CDR3. CDR3 in DNA: TGTGCCAGCATCCCCCTCGAGGGTTGGGGCTACGAGCAGTACTTC. Translated: CASIPLEGWGYEQYF. The full variable domain, in which reference TRBV2 and TRBJ2-7 provide the parts outside the CDR3, is EPEVTQTPSHQVTQMGQEVILRCVPISNHLYFYWYRQILGQKVEFLVSFYNNEISEKSEIFDDQFSVERPDGSNFTLKIRSTKLEDSAMYFCASIPLEGWGYEQYFGPGTRLTVT.

The chain couples TRBV5-1 to TRBJ2-1, with 7 bases identical to TRBD1. With 3 bases clipped from V and 1 base from J, the junction kept 4 bases outside the gene matches. The length of the CDR3 is 15 residues. Germline lookup yields CDR1 SGHRS and CDR2 YFSETQ. The DNA of the CDR3 is TGCGCCAGCAGCTGGCTGACAGGGTCCTACAATGAGCAGTTCTTC. Its translation is CASSWLTGSYNEQFF.

As to this clonotype: One base away lies a much larger clone, so this may be a sequencing read error. The chain couples TRBV5-1 to TRBJ2-2, with 8 bases fitting TRBD1. The ends lost 3 bases at V and 4 bases at J; junction bases unmatched: 5. Germline V lookup: CDR1 SGHRS, CDR2 YFSETQ. The CDR3 contains 15 residues. CDR3 sequence: CASSWGDRSTGELFF. CDR3 bases: TGCGCCAGCAGCTGGGGGGACAGGAGCACCGGGGAGCTGTTTTTT.